This TCR beta chain was documented in a study of beta chain features in type 1 diabetes. Study conclusions and caveats: A greater similarity of naive, central memory and Treg TCRB repertoires was seen among patients than among healthy donors. High TCR expression in some cells could lead to their over-representation in cDNA sequencing.

Isolated RNA was reverse transcribed in full, so expressed TCRB transcripts were sequenced. Data came from immunoSEQ multiplex PCR; TCRdb stores just in-frame clones and leaves some out. The repertoire holds a few hundred thousand clones, 14% seen once, with approximately 6.7% in the top ten. Averaging about 0.12 L, one heparinised blood draw came from each individual donor. Each of the CD4+ naive, central memory, regulatory and stem cell-like memory populations was sorted via CD45RO/CCR7/CD25/CD127/CD95/CD27. About this clone itself: Its matching antigen is unknown.

The V end lost 4 bases, the J end lost 5 bases, and 20 bases lay between the germline ends. Germline CDR1 and CDR2: SGHRS and YFSETQ. The CDR3 length is 16 residues. The sequence was obtained from a man aged 25-40 years in good health. The chain uses TRBV5-1 and TRBJ2-3; possible D gene TRBD2, 6 bases. Sequenced material: central memory CD4+ T cells from blood. The CDR3 DNA is TGCGCCAGCAGCGAACAAGGGACTTCCTCCCAAGATACGCAGTATTTT. Translation: CASSEQGTSSQDTQYF.